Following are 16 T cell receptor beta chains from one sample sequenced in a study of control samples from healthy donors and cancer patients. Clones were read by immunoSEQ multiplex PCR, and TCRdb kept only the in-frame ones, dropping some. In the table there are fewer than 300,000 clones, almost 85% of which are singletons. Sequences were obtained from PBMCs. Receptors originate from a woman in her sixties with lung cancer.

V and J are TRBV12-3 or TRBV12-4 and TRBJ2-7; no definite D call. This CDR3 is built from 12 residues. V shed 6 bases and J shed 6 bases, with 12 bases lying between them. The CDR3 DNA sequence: TGTGCCAGCAGCCGGTCGGCGACCGAGCAGTACTTC. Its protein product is CASSRSATEQYF.

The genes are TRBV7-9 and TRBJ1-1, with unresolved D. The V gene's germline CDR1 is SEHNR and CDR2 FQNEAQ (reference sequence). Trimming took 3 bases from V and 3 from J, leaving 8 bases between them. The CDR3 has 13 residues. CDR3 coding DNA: TGTGCCAGCAGCTTTGGGTCGGACACTGAAGCTTTCTTT. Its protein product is CASSFGSDTEAFF.

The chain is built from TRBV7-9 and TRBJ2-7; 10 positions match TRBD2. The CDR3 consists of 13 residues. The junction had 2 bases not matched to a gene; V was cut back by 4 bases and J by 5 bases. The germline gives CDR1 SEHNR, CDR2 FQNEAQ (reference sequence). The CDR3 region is CASSSGLADEQYF. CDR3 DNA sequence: TGTGCCAGCAGCTCTGGACTAGCGGACGAGCAGTACTTC.

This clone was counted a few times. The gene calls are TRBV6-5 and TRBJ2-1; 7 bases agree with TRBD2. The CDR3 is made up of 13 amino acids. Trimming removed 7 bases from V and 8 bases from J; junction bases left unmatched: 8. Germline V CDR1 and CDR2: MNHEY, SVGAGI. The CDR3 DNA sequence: TGTGCCAGCAATGGCGGGGGAAGGGATGAGCAGTTCTTC. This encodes CASNGGGRDEQFF.

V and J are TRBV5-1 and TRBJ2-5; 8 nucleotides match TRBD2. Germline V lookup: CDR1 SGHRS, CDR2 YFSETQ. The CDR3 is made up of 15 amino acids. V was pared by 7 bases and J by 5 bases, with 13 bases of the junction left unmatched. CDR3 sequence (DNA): TGCGCCAGCGCGGATACGGGAGGGCGGTATGAGACCCAGTACTTC. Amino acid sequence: CASADTGGRYETQYF.

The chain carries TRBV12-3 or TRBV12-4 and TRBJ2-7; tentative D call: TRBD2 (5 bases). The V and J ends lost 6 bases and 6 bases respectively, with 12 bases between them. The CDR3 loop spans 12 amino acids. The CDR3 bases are TGTGCCAGCAGCCGCGACCGGGGCGAGCAGTACTTC. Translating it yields CASSRDRGEQYF.

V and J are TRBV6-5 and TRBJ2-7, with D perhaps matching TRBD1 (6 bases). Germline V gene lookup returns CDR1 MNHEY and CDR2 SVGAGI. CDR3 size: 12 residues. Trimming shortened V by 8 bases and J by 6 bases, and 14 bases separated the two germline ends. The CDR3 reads CASGNRVPEQYF. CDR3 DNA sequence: TGTGCCAGCGGAAACAGGGTTCCCGAGCAGTACTTC.

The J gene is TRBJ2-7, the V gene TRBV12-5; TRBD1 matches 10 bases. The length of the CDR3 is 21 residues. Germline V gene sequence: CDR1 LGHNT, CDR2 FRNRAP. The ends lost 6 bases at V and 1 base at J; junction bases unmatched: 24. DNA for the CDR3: TGTGCTAGTGGCCCCACCCGCGGGACAGGGGTCTTACGGTCCTTATCCTACGAGCAGTACTTC. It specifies CASGPTRGTGVLRSLSYEQYF.

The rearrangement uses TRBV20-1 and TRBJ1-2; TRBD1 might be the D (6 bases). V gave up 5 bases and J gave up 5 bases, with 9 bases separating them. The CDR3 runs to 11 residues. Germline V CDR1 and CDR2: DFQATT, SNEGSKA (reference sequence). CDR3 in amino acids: CSAVQGYGYTF. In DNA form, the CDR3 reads TGCAGTGCTGTACAGGGTTATGGCTACACCTTC.

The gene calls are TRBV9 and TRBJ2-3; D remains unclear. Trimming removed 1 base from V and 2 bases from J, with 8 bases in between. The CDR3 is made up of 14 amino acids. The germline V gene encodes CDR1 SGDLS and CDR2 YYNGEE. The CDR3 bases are TGTGCCAGCAGCGTAAAGCCGGACACAGATACGCAGTATTTT. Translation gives CASSVKPDTDTQYF.

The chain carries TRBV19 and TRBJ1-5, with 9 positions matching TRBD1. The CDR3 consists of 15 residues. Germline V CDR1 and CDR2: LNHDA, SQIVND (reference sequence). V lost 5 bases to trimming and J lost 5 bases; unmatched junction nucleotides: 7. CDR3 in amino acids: CASSPGTGIDQPQHF. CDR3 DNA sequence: TGTGCCAGTAGTCCCGGGACAGGGATTGATCAGCCCCAGCATTTT.

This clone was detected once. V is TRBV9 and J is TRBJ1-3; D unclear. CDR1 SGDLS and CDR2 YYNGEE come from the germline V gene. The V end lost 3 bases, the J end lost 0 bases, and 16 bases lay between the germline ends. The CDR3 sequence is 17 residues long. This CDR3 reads CASSAHLLQASGNTIYF. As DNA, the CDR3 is TGTGCCAGCAGCGCCCATCTACTCCAGGCCTCTGGAAACACCATATATTTT.

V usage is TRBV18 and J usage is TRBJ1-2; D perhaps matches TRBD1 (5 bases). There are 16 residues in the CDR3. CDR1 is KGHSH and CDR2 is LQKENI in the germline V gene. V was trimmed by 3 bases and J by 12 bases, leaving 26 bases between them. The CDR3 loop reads CASSPQAGTTAKGDTF. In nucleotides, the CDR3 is TGTGCCAGCTCACCTCAAGCCGGGACGACGGCGAAAGGGGACACCTTC. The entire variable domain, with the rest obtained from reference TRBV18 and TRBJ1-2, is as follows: NAGVMQNPRHLVRRRGQEARLRCSPMKGHSHVYWYRQLPEEGLKFMVYLQKENIIDESGMPKERFSAEFPKEGPSILRIQQVVRGDSAAYFCASSPQAGTTAKGDTFGSGTRLTVV.

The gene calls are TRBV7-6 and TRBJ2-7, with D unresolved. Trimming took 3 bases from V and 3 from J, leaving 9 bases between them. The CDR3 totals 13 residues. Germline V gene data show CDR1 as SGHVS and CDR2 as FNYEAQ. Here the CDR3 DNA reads TGTGCCAGCAGCTTCGACTTGAGCTACGAGCAGTACTTC. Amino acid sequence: CASSFDLSYEQYF. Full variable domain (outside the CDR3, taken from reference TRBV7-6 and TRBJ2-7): GAGVSQSPRYKVTKRGQDVALRCDPISGHVSLYWYRQALGQGPEFLTYFNYEAQQDKSGLPNDRFSAERPEGSISTLTIQRTEQRDSAMYRCASSFDLSYEQYFGPGTRLTVT.

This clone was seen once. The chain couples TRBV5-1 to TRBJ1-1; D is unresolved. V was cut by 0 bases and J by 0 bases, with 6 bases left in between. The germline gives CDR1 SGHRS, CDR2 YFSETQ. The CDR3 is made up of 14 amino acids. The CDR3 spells CASSLDRLNTEAFF. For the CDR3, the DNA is TGCGCCAGCAGCTTGGACAGATTGAACACTGAAGCTTTCTTT.

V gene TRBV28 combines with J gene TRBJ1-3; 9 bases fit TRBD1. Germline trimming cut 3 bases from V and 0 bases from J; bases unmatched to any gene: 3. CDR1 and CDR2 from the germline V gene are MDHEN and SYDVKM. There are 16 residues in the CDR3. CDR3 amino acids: CASSLTGGYSGNTIYF. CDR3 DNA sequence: TGTGCCAGCAGTTTGACAGGGGGGTACTCTGGAAACACCATATATTTT.